The sequence of this T cell receptor beta chain was determined in a study of response to subunit inactivated influenza vaccine. Overall study findings and caveats: After each seasonal influenza vaccination, few new T cells are recruited, the authors suggested.

MiXCR, run by TCRdb on the RT-PCR reads, gives a single entry per CDR3 protein. The sample lists about 520,000 distinct CDR3 sequences, about 25% occurring once. Of note for this clonotype: Its target is unknown. A read error is likely, as this CDR3 ends without the conserved phenylalanine or tryptophan.

Per the germline V gene, CDR1 is DFQATT and CDR2 is SNEGSKA (reference sequence). The CDR3 loop spans 13 amino acids. V was clipped by 3 bases and J by 4 bases, with 12 bases between them. J is TRBJ1-1 and V is TRBV20-1; D ambiguous. The source of this sequence is a man between 50 and 59 years old who received an inactivated influenza vaccine. This specimen was CD4+ T cells sorted from PBMCs, taken 4 to 6 days after vaccination. The CDR3 protein is CSARRGLATEAFL. The DNA for the CDR3 is TGCAGTGCTAGGCGGGGTTTAGCCACTGAAGCTTTCCTT.